The 29 T cell receptor beta chains given below trace back to one sample, sequenced in a study of blood T cell repertoires in COVID-19. The data were produced by immunoSEQ multiplex PCR, yet TCRdb's version contains in-frame clones alone and is incomplete. The sample consists of roughly 140,000 clones, roughly 84% of them appearing once. Material: peripheral blood. These receptors originate from a human donor in a cohort sampled during active COVID-19.

This chain uses TRBV7-6 with TRBJ2-1, with 9 nucleotides matching TRBD2. After removal of 1 base from V and 4 bases from J, the junction contained 2 bases not matched to a gene. The CDR3 is made up of 15 amino acids. Germline CDR1 SGHVS, CDR2 FNYEAQ. CDR3: CASSLGAGGYNEQFF. CDR3 nucleotide sequence: TGTGCCAGCAGCTTAGGGGCGGGGGGGTACAATGAGCAGTTCTTC.

This chain joins TRBV5-1 and TRBJ1-2, with D maybe TRBD1 (6 bases). V was cut by 1 base and J by 0 bases, with 7 bases left in between. The CDR3 runs to 14 residues. Germline V gives CDR1 SGHRS, CDR2 YFSETQ. The CDR3 DNA follows: TGCGCCAGCAGCTTGCGACAGGCTAACTATGGCTACACCTTC. It translates to CASSLRQANYGYTF.

The CDR3 DNA reads as TGCGCCAGCAGCTTAGGACAGGGGGGCAATCAGCCCCAGCATTTT. Translated: CASSLGQGGNQPQHF. The genes are TRBV5-1 and TRBJ1-5; 10 positions agree with TRBD1. The trim removed 2 bases at V and 2 bases at J, leaving 1 base unmatched. The CDR3 has 15 residues. Germline CDR1 SGHRS, CDR2 YFSETQ.

The chain joins TRBV21-1 to TRBJ2-7; the D call of TRBD2 is as the table states it, not checked on the DNA. TRBV21-1 is a pseudogene. CDR3 length: 15 residues. This chain's CDR3 is CASSKEGGRSYEQYF. The CDR3 bases are TGTGCCAGCAGCAAAGAGGGGGGGCGCTCCTACGAGCAGTACTTC.

CDR3 coding DNA: TGTGCCAGCAGCCCAGGGCCCCCTATAATACTGAACTATGGCTACACCTTC. Amino acid sequence: CASSPGPPIILNYGYTF. The chain is built from TRBV7-2 and TRBJ1-2, with D tentatively TRBD1 (5 bases). There are 17 residues in the CDR3. V was trimmed by 5 bases and J by 2 bases, leaving 21 bases between them. Per germline, CDR1 SGHTA and CDR2 FQGNSA.

This chain joins TRBV9 and TRBJ2-2; D is ambiguous. Germline CDR1 reads SGDLS; CDR2 reads YYNGEE. V was cut by 3 bases and J by 1 base, with 13 bases left in between. The CDR3 spans 16 residues. CDR3 region: CASSDRLPGNTGELFF. In nucleotides, the CDR3 is TGTGCCAGCAGCGACCGACTCCCCGGGAACACCGGGGAGCTGTTTTTT.

The V gene is TRBV7-9, the J gene TRBJ2-3, with 9 nucleotides matching TRBD1. From germline, CDR1 is SEHNR and CDR2 FQNEAQ (reference sequence). The junction had 1 base not matched to a gene; V was cut back by 1 base and J by 2 bases. The CDR3 covers 15 residues. The CDR3 is CASSLGDRDTDTQYF. The CDR3 nucleotides read TGTGCCAGCAGCTTAGGGGACAGGGACACAGATACGCAGTATTTT.

This chain links TRBV2 with TRBJ2-3; the D gene is possibly TRBD1 (6 bases). Germline values: CDR1 SNHLY, CDR2 FYNNEI. Trimming left V 6 bases short and J 0 bases short, with 13 bases between. The CDR3 loop spans 15 amino acids. The chain's CDR3 is CASSLDRLSTDTQYF. The CDR3, as DNA: TGTGCCAGCAGCCTAGACAGGCTTAGCACAGATACGCAGTATTTT.

Only a few counts were recorded for this clone. The rearrangement uses TRBV6-1 and TRBJ1-5; D remains unclear. V lost 3 bases to trimming and J lost 7 bases, with 13 bases between them. CDR1 and CDR2 (germline): MNHNS, SASEGT. This CDR3 spans 14 amino acids. CDR3 in amino acids: CASSEGPTGQPQHF. CDR3 bases: TGTGCCAGCAGTGAGGGCCCTACGGGGCAGCCCCAGCATTTT.

The chain recombines TRBV4-3 with TRBJ1-1; D is undetermined. V lost 0 bases, J lost 6 bases, and 14 bases lay in between. Germline values: CDR1 LGHNA, CDR2 YSLEER. This CDR3 contains 15 residues. This CDR3 is CASSQDYSLSAEAFF. In DNA, the CDR3 is TGCGCCAGCAGCCAAGACTACTCGTTGTCCGCTGAAGCTTTCTTT.

V is TRBV25-1 and J is TRBJ1-2; D gene uncertain. V dropped 4 bases and J dropped 4 bases, with 19 bases sitting between them. There are 16 residues in the CDR3. Germline CDR1 and CDR2: MGHDK and SYGVNS. The CDR3 bases are TGTGCCAGCAGTGGTCAAAGTCGGAGTAAGTCCTATGGCTACACCTTC. It encodes CASSGQSRSKSYGYTF.

The CDR3 DNA sequence: TGTGCCAGCAGCCTCCTCCCCGGGACTAGCGGCACAGATACGCAGTATTTT. Protein: CASSLLPGTSGTDTQYF. This chain links TRBV13 with TRBJ2-3; 10 bases match TRBD2. The CDR3 consists of 17 residues. Unmatched junction bases numbered 9, after V lost 5 bases and J lost 1 base. Germline CDR1 is PRHDT and CDR2 is FYEKMQ (reference sequence).

This clone showed up just a few times. V and J are TRBV6-1 and TRBJ1-5, with 7 bases aligning to TRBD1. The CDR3 runs to 11 residues. Looked up from germline, CDR1 is MNHNS and CDR2 is SASEGT. Trimming cost V 1 base and J 16 bases; bases outside gene matches: 4. The CDR3 DNA reads as TGTGCCAGCAGTGAAGGGACAGGAGTACATTTT. Encoded protein: CASSEGTGVHF.

This clone was seen a few times. The J gene is TRBJ2-1, the V gene TRBV12-3 or TRBV12-4; no firm D call. The CDR3 consists of 13 residues. Between the trimmed V and J ends, which lost 3 bases and 3 bases, there was a span of 6 bases. Here the CDR3 reads CASSFSIYNEQFF. The DNA of the CDR3 is TGTGCCAGCAGTTTTAGCATCTACAATGAGCAGTTCTTC.

The rearrangement links TRBV7-9 to TRBJ1-2; D might be TRBD1 (6 bases). The CDR3 covers 15 residues. CDR1 and CDR2 (germline): SEHNR, FQNEAQ (reference sequence). V lost 6 bases and J 0 bases, leaving 14 bases between the germline ends. This CDR3 is CASSQVQGANYGYTF. Written as DNA, the CDR3 is TGTGCCAGCAGTCAGGTACAGGGAGCTAACTATGGCTACACCTTC.

V usage is TRBV7-9 and J usage is TRBJ1-4, with unresolved D. CDR1 is SEHNR, CDR2 FQNEAQ, per germline (reference sequence). V was trimmed by 5 bases and J by 4 bases, leaving 11 bases between them. The CDR3 has 14 residues. CDR3 in DNA: TGTGCCAGCAGCGCCTCGGGAGGTAATGAAAAACTGTTTTTT. Its translation is CASSASGGNEKLFF.

This chain connects TRBV6-2 or TRBV6-3 to TRBJ1-1; 10 bases align to TRBD1. V shed 6 bases and J 8 bases; nucleotides not matched to a gene: 6. The CDR3 length is 13 residues. In germline, CDR1 is MNHEY, CDR2 SVGEGT. The CDR3 here is CASSRDRGPEAFF. CDR3 sequence (DNA): TGTGCCAGCAGCCGGGACAGGGGCCCCGAAGCTTTCTTT.

The chain is built from TRBV10-3 and TRBJ2-6, with a weak D call TRBD1 (5 bases). Germline V CDR1 and CDR2: ENHRY, SYGVKD. The CDR3 is 14 amino acids. V was cut by 3 bases and J by 4 bases, with 7 bases left in between. The CDR3 region is CAISDRGGANVLTF. Written as DNA, the CDR3 is TGTGCCATCAGTGATAGGGGAGGGGCCAACGTCCTGACTTTC.

The chain couples TRBV7-2 to TRBJ2-7; TRBD1 agrees at 10 bases. V was pared by 3 bases and J by 5 bases, with 10 bases of the junction left unmatched. The CDR3 consists of 16 residues. The germline CDR1 and CDR2 sequences are SGHTA and FQGNSA. The DNA of the CDR3 is TGTGCCAGCAGCTTGGGGGGGGGACAGGGGACCCACGAGCAGTACTTC. Translated: CASSLGGGQGTHEQYF.

This clone was counted once. The genes are TRBV19 and TRBJ1-2; TRBD1 is a possible D gene (6 bases). This CDR3 is built from 14 residues. Per germline, CDR1 LNHDA and CDR2 SQIVND (reference sequence). Trimming removed 5 bases at V and 0 bases at J, with 10 bases between. CDR3 bases: TGTGCCAGTAGTGTAAGACAGGCTAACTATGGCTACACCTTC. The encoded protein is CASSVRQANYGYTF.

This chain connects TRBV15 to TRBJ2-3; 14 bases are shared with TRBD2. Unmatched junction bases numbered 10, after V lost 3 bases and J lost 5 bases. The CDR3 is 18 residues long. Germline V gene sequence: CDR1 LNHNV, CDR2 YYDKDF (reference sequence). Written as DNA, the CDR3 is TGTGCCACCAGCAGGATTACTCCGGGACTAGCGGGGGTAGATACGCAGTATTTT. Protein: CATSRITPGLAGVDTQYF.

This clone was found once. The genes are TRBV6-1 and TRBJ1-2; the match to TRBD1 covers 12 bases. V was clipped by 0 bases and J by 8 bases; unmatched bases: 10. The V gene's germline CDR1 is MNHNS and CDR2 SASEGT. The CDR3 covers 17 residues. CDR3 DNA sequence: TGTGCCAGCAGTGAAGCGAAGGGACAGGGGGCCATCAGAGGCTACACCTTC. Its protein product is CASSEAKGQGAIRGYTF.

V is TRBV4-1 and J is TRBJ2-7; TRBD1 matches at 8 bases. CDR1 and CDR2 (germline): MGHRA, YSYEKL. The CDR3 runs to 15 residues. V trimming: 2 bases; J trimming: 4 bases; junction bases outside the gene matches: 7. The CDR3 protein is CASSQQDRDGYEQYF. DNA of the CDR3: TGCGCCAGCAGCCAACAGGACAGGGACGGTTACGAGCAGTACTTC.

The V gene is TRBV10-1, the J gene TRBJ2-1, with a possible D match to TRBD1 (5 bases). Germline CDR1 reads WNHNN; CDR2 reads SYGVQD (reference sequence). The CDR3 consists of 13 residues. The V end lost 7 bases, the J end lost 8 bases, and 15 bases lay between the germline ends. The CDR3 spells CASMGQGQDEQFF. CDR3 DNA: TGCGCCAGCATGGGGCAGGGTCAAGATGAGCAGTTCTTC.

V is TRBV4-1 and J is TRBJ1-5; 7 nucleotides line up with TRBD1. The V and J ends lost 0 bases and 3 bases, in that order; junction bases with no gene match: 2. The CDR3 covers 15 residues. Germline CDR1 MGHRA, CDR2 YSYEKL. The CDR3 region has the DNA TGCGCCAGCAGCCAAGAGACAGGGCTCAATCAGCCCCAGCATTTT. Translation gives CASSQETGLNQPQHF.

The rearrangement uses TRBV9 and TRBJ1-2, with D perhaps matching TRBD1 (6 bases). The germline CDR1 and CDR2 sequences are SGDLS and YYNGEE. The ends were cut back, 2 bases at V and 0 bases at J, with 11 bases in the middle. CDR3 size: 15 residues. The CDR3 sequence is CASSVEDRTNYGYTF. The CDR3 nucleotides are TGTGCCAGCAGCGTCGAAGACAGGACTAACTATGGCTACACCTTC.

The V and J genes are TRBV4-1 and TRBJ1-1; D unresolved. CDR3 length: 16 amino acids. From germline, CDR1 is MGHRA and CDR2 YSYEKL. V shed 1 base and J shed 2 bases, with 14 bases lying between them. The CDR3 DNA sequence: TGCGCCAGCAGCCAAGGGTTCGGGGAGGTCAACACTGAAGCTTTCTTT. Encoded protein: CASSQGFGEVNTEAFF.

This chain joins TRBV3-1 (or the pseudogene TRBV3-2) and TRBJ2-1, with TRBD1 matching 7 bases. CDR1 and CDR2 (germline): LGHDT, YNNKEL (reference sequence). The CDR3 covers 12 residues. V was clipped by 3 bases and J by 13 bases; unmatched bases: 6. CDR3 nucleotides: TGTGCCAGCAGCCACAACAGGGGCGGACAGTTCTTC. Translated, it gives CASSHNRGGQFF.

The V and J genes are TRBV28 and TRBJ1-2, with 8 bases fitting TRBD1. The V and J ends lost 2 bases and 4 bases, in that order; junction bases with no gene match: 9. Germline V gene lookup returns CDR1 MDHEN and CDR2 SYDVKM. The CDR3 consists of 16 residues. The DNA for the CDR3 is TGTGCCAGCAGTTTAGGTAGGACAGGGTTCGGCTATGGCTACACCTTC. Translated, it gives CASSLGRTGFGYGYTF.